Listed below are T cell receptor beta chains from one sample, sequenced in a study of blood T cell repertoires in COVID-19. Libraries were prepared by immunoSEQ multiplex PCR; TCRdb keeps only in-frame clonotypes and omits some of them. The data hold around 68,000 clones, with 65% to 85% observed a single time. Sequenced sample: peripheral blood. The receptor source for this set is a woman in her fifties or sixties with acute or convalescent COVID-19. The CDR3 runs from the conserved cysteine through the conserved F or W.

j_call v_call cdr3_aa
TRBJ1-2 TRBV27 CASSSQGFGYTF
TRBJ2-1 TRBV18 CASSPLQQGNEQFF
TRBJ1-2 TRBV2 CASSETPGQYGYTF
TRBJ2-2 TRBV12-3/TRBV12-4 CASRLSTGELFF
TRBJ2-1 TRBV27 CASRPGTSDYNEQFF
TRBJ1-1 TRBV6-5 CASSYSTGVDTEAFF
TRBJ2-3 TRBV4-2 CASSQVLTGGDTDTQYF
TRBJ2-1 TRBV28 CASRSQGVNEQFF
TRBJ1-6 TRBV6-5 CASSYSEDNSPLHF
TRBJ2-1 TRBV2 CASGLAAYNEQFF
TRBJ2-1 TRBV28 CASSYSLGGEQFF
TRBJ1-4 TRBV18 CASSPRTGSGEKLFF
TRBJ1-4 TRBV4-2 CASSARTGPEKLFF
TRBJ2-1 TRBV7-9 CASSLGLAEGNEQFF
TRBJ2-1 TRBV7-2 CASSLASSGFNEQFF
TRBJ1-1 TRBV29-1 CSVALGSGSTEAFF
TRBJ1-1 TRBV9 CASSVVQSRGDTEAFF
TRBJ2-3 TRBV5-1 CASSRGTSGSGYTQYF
TRBJ1-3 TRBV18 CASSPSTGSSGNTIYF
TRBJ2-1 TRBV4-3 CASSQDYGSIGANEQFF
TRBJ2-1 TRBV10-2 CASSIAGTDNEQFF
TRBJ2-5 TRBV11-3 CASSLDTSGSVTRLGAETQYF
TRBJ2-7 TRBV27 CASSTLAGEQYF
TRBJ2-3 TRBV15 CATSRVGLGADTQYF
TRBJ2-7 TRBV6-2/TRBV6-3 CASSYALKGTSGSHSYEQYF
TRBJ1-2 TRBV2 CASSNYGKQTYTF
TRBJ1-2 TRBV25-1 CASSEPGTGQGYGYTF
TRBJ2-1 TRBV10-3 CAIRVGLGGGNEQFF
TRBJ1-3 TRBV27 CASRGPGNTIYF
TRBJ1-1 TRBV9 CASSAGQGLNTEAFF
TRBJ1-2 TRBV3-1/TRBV3-2 CASSQALTGPVYGYTF
TRBJ1-1 TRBV5-1 CASRKTGATNTEAFF
TRBJ1-5 TRBV18 CASSTPTGASNQPQHF
TRBJ1-5 TRBV2 CASSQDLPGEQPQHF
TRBJ2-1 TRBV9 CASSADNEQFF